Here is one T cell receptor (beta chain) with its context. This sample was taken from a study of blood T cell repertoires in COVID-19. Overall study: The United States, Italy and Spain were the sources of the acute and convalescent COVID-19 samples. Sources were T cells, B-cell-depleted T cells, or PBMCs; the material itself was cDNA or gDNA.

Original analysis: Nucleated cell number was recorded as an estimate derived from reference gene primer amplification. Method: immunoSEQ multiplex PCR; TCRdb's copy keeps in-frame clones and lacks some. The D gene and trimming were derived from the DNA, and the V and J assignments and clone size from that table. Of 45,000 to 50,000 clones listed, approximately 88% were seen once; the top ten hold about 60%. V lost 5 bases, J lost 7 bases, and 9 bases lay in between. The CDR3 runs 12 residues. Germline CDR1 and CDR2: SGHTA and FQGNSA. The TCR originated in a man in his 70s with acute or convalescent COVID-19. V usage is TRBV7-2 and J usage is TRBJ2-1; D remains ambiguous. Sequencing was performed on peripheral blood. CDR3 DNA sequence: TGTGCCAGCAGCCGAACGCGGAATGAGCAGTTCTTC. Translating gives CASSRTRNEQFF.